The rows below give T cell receptor beta chains drawn from one sample of a study of cytomegalovirus exposure and HLA in healthy donors. Data came from immunoSEQ multiplex PCR; TCRdb stores just in-frame clones and leaves some out. The sample includes over 150,000 clones, over 65% of them seen just once. Sequenced: PBMCs. The receptors shown here come from a woman aged 40 to 55 in good health and CMV-seronegative. Each CDR3 is given with its conserved first and last residue.

V: TRBV5-1
length: 16
CDR3: CASTLGGEGPQETQYF

V: TRBV2
length: 14
CDR3: CASRAGGPGTEAFF

V: TRBV5-1
length: 15
CDR3: CASSLQGRRTDTQYF

V: TRBV5-1
length: 17
CDR3: CASSDAGGAGAGGELFF

V: TRBV6-1
length: 13
CDR3: CASSSRGLTEAFF

V: TRBV9
length: 14
CDR3: CASSVAAVYTEAFF

V: TRBV4-1
length: 18
CDR3: CASSQATQARGPRSPLHF

V: TRBV5-1
length: 16
CDR3: CASSPLGGRGSDTQYF

V: TRBV28
length: 14
CDR3: CASSLKGYTGELFF

V: TRBV30
length: 15
CDR3: CAWSVRGGSADTQYF

V: TRBV5-1
length: 15
CDR3: CASSFRGGGSYEQYF

V: TRBV5-1
length: 15
CDR3: CASSTGTSPRETQYF

V: TRBV7-2
length: 13
CDR3: CASSRGLSTEAFF

V: TRBV6-5
length: 16
CDR3: CASSFGTSGSPYEQYF

V: TRBV5-1
length: 14
CDR3: CASSLAGGPEELFF

V: TRBV7-7
length: 13
CDR3: CASSLGETSTQYF

V: TRBV5-1
length: 14
CDR3: CASSLVGGDQPQHF

V: TRBV7-9
length: 15
CDR3: CASSWTETPSYEQYF

V: TRBV5-1
length: 15
CDR3: CASSLPSGVKDTQYF

V: TRBV19
length: 14
CDR3: CASSIDPGGTEAFF

V: TRBV5-4
length: 16
CDR3: CASSFGGAGPSREQYF

V: TRBV5-4
length: 14
CDR3: CASSLGTGQETQYF

V: TRBV14
length: 14
CDR3: CASDGRGRWSGSYF

V: TRBV4-1
length: 12
CDR3: CASSQGSQPQHF

V: TRBV7-9
length: 16
CDR3: CASSPWDRGGTDTQYF

V: TRBV5-6
length: 18
CDR3: CASSTGTSGGTTYNEQFF

V: TRBV5-1
length: 18
CDR3: CASSQSGTTTFGANVLTF

V: TRBV7-2
length: 14
CDR3: CASSPRVAGVEQYF

V: TRBV6-5
length: 13
CDR3: CASRSREVTEAFF

V: TRBV29-1
length: 14
CDR3: CSVGSRTGNTEAFF

V: TRBV7-9
length: 12
CDR3: CSSSFMNSPLHF

V: TRBV2
length: 13
CDR3: CASSNWDTKEAFF

V: TRBV7-7
length: 15
CDR3: CASSLGLAGAGEQYF

V: TRBV28
length: 13
CDR3: CASSSPPARNLFF

V: TRBV27
length: 15
CDR3: CASKDQGASLYEQYF

V: TRBV7-9
length: 13
CDR3: CASSLAQFYEQYF

V: TRBV7-9
length: 13
CDR3: CASSFPGNTEAFF

V: TRBV18
length: 16
CDR3: CASSPPGYREGTEAFF

V: TRBV6-1
length: 14
CDR3: CASSSQGGFTEAFF

V: TRBV13
length: 14
CDR3: CASSLEGQPYEQYF

V: TRBV4-2
length: 17
CDR3: CASSQGRSSGVSYEQYF

V: TRBV29-1
length: 11
CDR3: CSVGGGTEAFF

V: TRBV6-5
length: 12
CDR3: CASSKGDYGYTF

V: TRBV10-3
length: 15
CDR3: CAAGQGARGTGELFF

V: TRBV5-1
length: 15
CDR3: CASSLDRGRADTQYF

V: TRBV5-4
length: 16
CDR3: CASSLFQRTSADTQYF

V: TRBV7-9
length: 14
CDR3: CASSLDKGTDTQYF

V: TRBV5-1
length: 15
CDR3: CASTWDSYTNTEAFF

V: TRBV5-1
length: 22
CDR3: CASSKDRGSPGRGRLSADTQYF

V: TRBV28
length: 17
CDR3: CASSLGSLEPMNTEAFF

V: TRBV19
length: 15
CDR3: CASSTWAQGAYEQYF